This T cell receptor (beta chain) was sequenced during a study of cytomegalovirus exposure and HLA in healthy donors. Study outcomes and limitations: Reportedly, diagnosis of cytomegalovirus status by the classifier showed high specificity and sensitivity. Specificity for CMV antigens was confirmed in vitro for a few of the CMV-associated chains. Cytomegalovirus association was listed for under 200 TCR beta chains.

Of note for this clone: Antigen: not known.

Germline V lookup: CDR1 SGDLS, CDR2 YYNGEE. CDR3 length: 14 residues. V lost 5 bases and J lost 6, with 17 bases in between. The PCR used 60 Vbeta and 13 Jbeta primers. In the authors' workflow: Later analysis identified approximately 88 million unique TCR beta chains, roughly 11 million shared. Only in-frame clones appear in the TCRdb table, and some are missing; sequencing was by immunoSEQ multiplex PCR. Clonal size and the V and J genes are those of that table, whereas D and trimming came from the DNA. The sample lists approximately 180,000 clones, roughly 12% occurring once. The clonotype comes from a man over 45 in good health and CMV-seropositive. This chain connects TRBV9 to TRBJ2-5; D is ambiguous. Sequenced sample: PBMCs. The CDR3 region is CASSSGQSAKTQYF. In nucleotides, the CDR3 is TGTGCCAGCAGTTCAGGCCAGTCGGCGAAGACCCAGTACTTC.